These 8 T cell receptor beta chains came from one sample sequenced in a study of blood T cell repertoires in COVID-19. Repertoires were generated with immunoSEQ multiplex PCR, while TCRdb's copy carries only in-frame clones and drops some. This sample has roughly 440,000 clones, with about 87% found just once. Input material: peripheral blood. Receptors were obtained from a woman between 45 and 60 years old with COVID-19, enrolled during active disease.

This chain links TRBV28 with TRBJ1-5; maybe TRBD1 (6 bases). Between the trimmed V and J ends, which lost 3 bases and 5 bases, there was a span of 14 bases. The CDR3 extends over 15 amino acids. Germline V lookup: CDR1 MDHEN, CDR2 SYDVKM. This CDR3 reads CASSLGADRYQPQHF. CDR3 nucleotides: TGTGCCAGCAGTTTGGGGGCAGACAGGTATCAGCCCCAGCATTTT.

This clone has a handful of counts. The V gene is TRBV15, the J gene TRBJ2-7; 10 bases fit TRBD1. Germline V gene data show CDR1 as LNHNV and CDR2 as YYDKDF (reference sequence). This CDR3 spans 14 amino acids. The V gene end was trimmed by 5 bases and the J gene end by 5 bases; junction bases not matched to a gene: 6. The CDR3 DNA reads TGTGCCACCAGCCCCGGAGGGACAGGGGACGAGCAGTACTTC. This gives the protein CATSPGGTGDEQYF.

CDR3: CASSVAGSGGTYEQYF. As DNA, the CDR3 is TGTGCCAGCAGCGTAGCTGGTAGCGGGGGGACCTACGAGCAGTACTTC. The gene calls are TRBV9 and TRBJ2-7; 10 bases line up with TRBD2. V lost 0 bases, J lost 2 bases, and 5 bases stayed unmatched. CDR1 and CDR2 (germline): SGDLS, YYNGEE. The length of the CDR3 is 16 residues.

This chain joins TRBV9 and TRBJ1-1; the D is unclear. Germline CDR1 reads SGDLS; CDR2 reads YYNGEE. The CDR3 has 13 residues. V lost 2 bases, J lost 2 bases, and 7 bases lay in between. The DNA for the CDR3 is TGTGCCAGCAGCGTCTTAATCAACACTGAAGCTTTCTTT. Residues: CASSVLINTEAFF.

J is TRBJ1-5 and V is TRBV6-2 or TRBV6-3, with D hard to call. Trimming removed 3 bases from V and 9 bases from J, with 15 bases in between. The CDR3 runs to 14 residues. In germline, CDR1 is MNHEY, CDR2 SVGEGT. CDR3 bases: TGTGCCAGCAGTTATTCAGTACCCCCCCGGCCCCAGCATTTT. It encodes CASSYSVPPRPQHF.

The genes are TRBV7-5 and TRBJ1-5; the table gives TRBD1 as D, unverified against the DNA. TRBV7-5 is assigned pseudogene status. This CDR3 has 12 residues. This CDR3 is CAGRQGGTPQHF. The CDR3 region has the DNA TGTGCCGGACGACAGGGCGGTACGCCCCAGCATTTT.

The rearrangement links TRBV30 to TRBJ2-7, with a tentative D call TRBD2 (6 bases). Germline V gene sequence: CDR1 GTSNPN, CDR2 SVGIG (reference sequence). V was pared by 4 bases and J by 7 bases, with 17 bases between. CDR3 length equals 13 residues. This CDR3 is CAWNLNPGGEQYF. The CDR3 nucleotides are TGTGCCTGGAACCTCAACCCCGGGGGTGAGCAGTACTTC.

This chain connects TRBV11-2 to TRBJ2-2; D is undetermined. Germline assignment: CDR1 SGHAT and CDR2 FQNNGV. V was trimmed by 5 bases and J by 7 bases, leaving 8 bases between them. The CDR3 consists of 12 residues. The CDR3, as DNA: TGTGCCAGCAGCATTAGAGACGGGGAGCTGTTTTTT. It translates to CASSIRDGELFF.